The 8 T cell receptor beta chains listed next were all sequenced from one sample in a study of T cells after yellow fever vaccination. Via MiXCR, TCRdb re-called the 5' RACE reads, giving one row per CDR3 protein. The sample consists of approximately 580,000 distinct CDR3 sequences, about a sixth of them appearing once. Sequencing used PBMCs, obtained 5 to 6 days after the first yellow fever vaccination. Receptor source: a man between 18 and 29 years old who received the YFV17D yellow fever vaccine.

The V and J genes are TRBV5-6 and TRBJ1-6; D call uncertain. V was shortened by 6 bases and J by 9 bases, with 13 bases between the two germline ends. Germline V gene lookup returns CDR1 SGHDT and CDR2 YYEEEE. This CDR3 region has 13 residues. The CDR3 region has the DNA TGTGCCAGCACCTCTTCCCATGGTTCACCCCTCCACTTT. This sequence encodes CASTSSHGSPLHF.

This chain links TRBV3-1 with TRBJ1-3; no definite D call. V gave up 3 bases and J gave up 0 bases, with 15 bases separating them. The CDR3 is 17 amino acids. The germline V gene has CDR1 LGHDT and CDR2 YNNKEL (reference sequence). The CDR3 DNA is TGTGCCAGCAGCCACCCCGTTGAACAGTTCTCTGGAAACACCATATATTTT. This encodes CASSHPVEQFSGNTIYF.

The chain combines TRBV28 with TRBJ2-3, with 9 positions matching TRBD1. CDR1 and CDR2 from the germline V gene are MDHEN and SYDVKM. The V and J ends lost 4 bases and 7 bases, in that order; junction bases with no gene match: 15. CDR3 length: 17 amino acids. CDR3 nucleotides: TGTGCCAGCAGTTCCATCCAAGCGGGACAGGGCTCGAATACGCAGTATTTT. It translates to CASSSIQAGQGSNTQYF.

There are a few counts of this clonotype. This sequence joins TRBV9 and TRBJ2-3; 8 nucleotides line up with TRBD1. The length of the CDR3 is 16 residues. From germline, CDR1 is SGDLS and CDR2 YYNGEE. Trimming removed 7 bases from V and 2 bases from J; junction bases left unmatched: 12. CDR3: CASSDARDRNTDTQYF. CDR3 DNA: TGTGCCAGCTCAGATGCCCGGGACAGGAACACAGATACGCAGTATTTT.

This clonotype was counted only a few times. The chain uses TRBV7-9 and TRBJ2-7; 7 nucleotides agree with TRBD2. With V trimmed by 5 bases and J by 5 bases, 6 bases remained unmatched. The CDR3 is 13 amino acids. Germline V gene sequence: CDR1 SEHNR, CDR2 FQNEAQ (reference sequence). CDR3 in DNA: TGTGCCAGCAGCCCGAGCGGGGATCACGAGCAGTACTTC. Translating it yields CASSPSGDHEQYF. Full variable domain (rest looked up from reference TRBV7-9 and TRBJ2-7): DTGVSQNPRHKITKRGQNVTFRCDPISEHNRLYWYRQTLGQGPEFLTYFQNEAQLEKSRLLSDRFSAERPKGSFSTLEIQRTEQGDSAMYLCASSPSGDHEQYFGPGTRLTVT.

This rearrangement joins TRBV1 to TRBJ1-2; the DNA was not compared with TRBD1, the D call given in the table. TRBV1 is annotated as a pseudogene. This CDR3 spans 15 amino acids. CDR3 nucleotide sequence: TGCACCAGCAGCCAGGCCGGGACAGGTGACTATGGCTACACCTTC. Its protein is CTSSQAGTGDYGYTF.

The DNA of the CDR3 is TGTGCCAGCAGCGACTTGGGAGGGCCGGACGAGCAGTACTTC. Protein product: CASSDLGGPDEQYF. The chain employs TRBV7-6 and TRBJ2-7; 7 bases align to TRBD2. The V gene's germline CDR1 is SGHVS and CDR2 FNYEAQ. The CDR3 is 14 amino acids. Trimming cost V 5 bases and J 5 bases; bases outside gene matches: 9.

In this sample, this clonotype turned up a few times. The chain uses TRBV29-1 and TRBJ2-7, with 7 bases matching TRBD2. Germline CDR1 SQVTM, CDR2 ANQGSEA. V dropped 4 bases and J dropped 5; count of bases not matched to a gene: 8. The CDR3 spans 13 residues. The CDR3 sequence: CSVVVSGGNEQYF. The CDR3 DNA sequence: TGCAGCGTTGTCGTTTCCGGGGGGAACGAGCAGTACTTC.